One and the same sample provided the 23 T cell receptor beta chains below, sequenced in a study of vaccination and CD4 T cells after COVID-19. Which antigens these TCRs recognize remains unknown. The sample's treatment: roughly 11-day PBMC culture with coronavirus spike peptide pools or control peptides (ViraFEST assay). CD4+ T cells that came from the unexposed donor were collected before the COVID-19 pandemic (2011-2018). CD4+ T cells that had been cultured provided DNA sequenced with the Oncomine TCR Beta short-read assay. Extraction of genomic DNA was performed on cultured CD4+ T cells. TCRdb called the PCR reads again in MiXCR, with one record for every CDR3 protein. The data show fewer than 12,000 distinct CDR3 sequences, under 35% seen once. What was sequenced was CD4+ T cells from blood, cultured in vitro. The source of these receptors is a human donor in good health.

The J gene is TRBJ2-5, the V gene TRBV6-1, with 16 nucleotides matching TRBD2. Germline CDR1 and CDR2: MNHNS and SASEGT. There are 16 residues in the CDR3. Trimming removed 4 bases from V and 5 bases from J; junction bases left unmatched: 4. The CDR3: CASSAWGLAGGETQYF. The CDR3, as DNA: TGTGCCAGCAGTGCCTGGGGACTAGCGGGAGGGGAGACCCAGTACTTC.

The rearrangement links TRBV6-5 to TRBJ1-2, with 7 nucleotides matching TRBD1. CDR3 size: 15 residues. The ends lost 0 bases at V and 4 bases at J; junction bases unmatched: 5. Looked up from germline, CDR1 is MNHEY and CDR2 is SVGAGI. The CDR3 DNA is TGTGCCAGCAGTTACTCGAGACAGGGTCCCTATGGCTACACCTTC. Translation: CASSYSRQGPYGYTF.

The chain combines TRBV4-3 with TRBJ2-7; TRBD1 matches at 8 bases. CDR3 length: 15 residues. V dropped 3 bases and J dropped 4; count of bases not matched to a gene: 8. Germline V gene sequence: CDR1 LGHNA, CDR2 YSLEER. For the CDR3, the DNA is TGCGCCAGCAGCCATATGGACAGGGAACCTTACGAGCAGTACTTC. It specifies CASSHMDREPYEQYF.

This chain joins TRBV7-2 and TRBJ1-1; TRBD1 is a possible D gene (5 bases). This CDR3 region has 17 residues. The germline V gene has CDR1 SGHTA and CDR2 FQGNSA. V lost 7 bases, J lost 2 bases, and 23 bases lay in between. The CDR3 sequence is CASTTGGSVRGNTEAFF. In DNA form, the CDR3 reads TGTGCCAGCACCACGGGGGGGTCCGTAAGGGGAAACACTGAAGCTTTCTTT.

This clonotype was seen a handful of times. The chain links TRBV5-1 to TRBJ2-5, with TRBD2 identical over 7 bases. After removal of 3 bases from V and 4 bases from J, the junction contained 3 bases not matched to a gene. The germline V gene encodes CDR1 SGHRS and CDR2 YFSETQ. The CDR3 is made up of 13 amino acids. The DNA for the CDR3 is TGCGCCAGCAGCTCGGGACTAACAGAGACCCAGTACTTC. Encoded protein: CASSSGLTETQYF.

This clonotype was seen a few times. This rearrangement joins TRBV2 to TRBJ2-1, with 7 bases identical to TRBD2. In germline, CDR1 is SNHLY, CDR2 FYNNEI. With V trimmed by 7 bases and J by 2 bases, 5 bases remained unmatched. The CDR3 runs 14 residues. The DNA of the CDR3 is TGTGCCAGCAAGCGGGACGTCCCCTACAATGAGCAGTTCTTC. Translated, it gives CASKRDVPYNEQFF.

In DNA form, the CDR3 reads TGCAGTGCTAGCAGGGACCTGAACACCGGGGAGCTGTTTTTT. Its translation: CSASRDLNTGELFF. The V gene is TRBV20-1, the J gene TRBJ2-2, with D tentatively TRBD1 or TRBD2 (5 bases each). The V and J ends lost 3 bases and 1 base respectively, with 9 bases between them. Germline lookup yields CDR1 DFQATT and CDR2 SNEGSKA (reference sequence). The CDR3 contains 14 residues.

This sequence joins TRBV20-1 and TRBJ2-1; D ambiguous. Trimming took 0 bases from V and 10 from J, leaving 13 bases between them. The CDR3 runs 13 residues. Germline V CDR1 and CDR2: DFQATT, SNEGSKA (reference sequence). For the CDR3, the DNA is TGCAGTGCTAGAGATGCCCGGTTTAAGGAGCAGTTCTTC. Protein sequence: CSARDARFKEQFF.

The sample holds a few counts of this clonotype. V gene TRBV7-6 combines with J gene TRBJ2-3; D remains unclear. The CDR3 is 13 residues long. V lost 1 base, J lost 7 bases, and 9 bases lay in between. Germline V gene data show CDR1 as SGHVS and CDR2 as FNYEAQ. CDR3 loop: CASSLDNRNTQYF. The CDR3 region has the DNA TGTGCCAGCAGCTTAGATAATAGGAATACGCAGTATTTT.

The chain links TRBV7-9 to TRBJ2-6; D remains ambiguous. Germline V lookup: CDR1 SEHNR, CDR2 FQNEAQ (reference sequence). V lost 2 bases and J lost 2, with 10 bases in between. The CDR3 spans 16 residues. The CDR3 sequence: CASSLLEIAGANVLTF. The CDR3 region has the DNA TGTGCCAGCAGCTTACTGGAGATCGCTGGGGCCAACGTCCTGACTTTC.

There are a few counts of this clonotype. The genes are TRBV7-6 and TRBJ1-1; TRBD1 aligns across 11 bases. V shed 3 bases, J shed 0 bases, and the junction held 9 bases outside the gene matches. The CDR3 extends over 18 amino acids. Germline lookup yields CDR1 SGHVS and CDR2 FNYEAQ. For the CDR3, the DNA is TGTGCCAGCAGCTTCTTAGTGGGGACAGGGGGAATGAACACTGAAGCTTTCTTT. It is translated as CASSFLVGTGGMNTEAFF.

The rearrangement joins TRBV30 to TRBJ2-2; D gene unclear. V dropped 3 bases and J dropped 6 bases, with 11 bases sitting between them. Germline CDR1 GTSNPN, CDR2 SVGIG (reference sequence). The CDR3 totals 13 residues. The CDR3: CAWRPNPAGELFF. CDR3 in DNA: TGTGCCTGGAGGCCCAATCCGGCCGGGGAGCTGTTTTTT.

V usage is TRBV20-1 and J usage is TRBJ2-1; 7 nucleotides agree with TRBD2. V trimming: 2 bases; J trimming: 7 bases; junction bases outside the gene matches: 14. The CDR3 consists of 16 residues. Germline V gene sequence: CDR1 DFQATT, CDR2 SNEGSKA (reference sequence). The CDR3 DNA reads TGCAGTGCTAGACCCGGTGGTACTAGCGTTGGAAATGAGCAGTTCTTC. Translated: CSARPGGTSVGNEQFF.

The V and J genes are TRBV14 and TRBJ1-5, with 8 bases matching TRBD1. Germline assignment: CDR1 SGHDN and CDR2 FVKESK. CDR3 length equals 13 residues. V dropped 8 bases and J dropped 5; count of bases not matched to a gene: 5. CDR3: CASSTGVDQPQHF. The CDR3 DNA reads TGTGCCAGCTCGACAGGGGTCGATCAGCCCCAGCATTTT.

The table lists this clonotype with a few counts. The V and J genes are TRBV20-1 and TRBJ2-7; D may be TRBD1 (5 bases). The V gene lost 1 base and the J gene lost 2 bases, with 9 bases spanning the gap. CDR3 size: 13 residues. Germline CDR1 and CDR2: DFQATT and SNEGSKA (reference sequence). In nucleotides, the CDR3 is TGCAGTGCTAGAGGAGACAGTGCCTACGAGCAGTACTTC. Its protein is CSARGDSAYEQYF.

The rearrangement uses TRBV20-1 and TRBJ1-1, with 9 nucleotides matching TRBD1. The CDR3 consists of 13 residues. Germline values: CDR1 DFQATT, CDR2 SNEGSKA (reference sequence). Losses at the gene ends were 5 bases for V and 5 bases for J; bases not matched to a gene: 6. The DNA for the CDR3 is TGCAGTGCTCATCGACAGGGGGGGACTGAAGCTTTCTTT. It encodes CSAHRQGGTEAFF.

This clonotype came up a few times. The rearrangement uses TRBV6-1 and TRBJ2-7; 10 bases fit TRBD2. V trimming: 6 bases; J trimming: 3 bases; junction bases outside the gene matches: 5. Per the germline V gene, CDR1 is MNHNS and CDR2 is SASEGT. The CDR3 loop spans 14 amino acids. Here the CDR3 DNA reads TGTGCCAGCAGACCTAGCGGGAGTGTCTACGAGCAGTACTTC. Its protein is CASRPSGSVYEQYF.

Only a few counts were recorded for this clonotype. The genes are TRBV30 and TRBJ1-5; 7 nucleotides line up with TRBD1. With V trimmed by 5 bases and J by 2 bases, 6 bases remained unmatched. The CDR3 runs 14 residues. Per the germline V gene, CDR1 is GTSNPN and CDR2 is SVGIG (reference sequence). Here the CDR3 DNA reads TGTGCCTGGGAAAGGGGGCACGGCAATCAGCCCCAGCATTTT. This translates into CAWERGHGNQPQHF.

J is TRBJ2-7 and V is TRBV12-3 or TRBV12-4, with TRBD1 matching 9 bases. This CDR3 comprises 14 residues. The trim removed 5 bases at V and 6 bases at J, leaving 8 bases unmatched. Written as DNA, the CDR3 is TGTGCCAGCAGTCCGCAGGGACAGGGTGCCGAGCAGTACTTC. This sequence encodes CASSPQGQGAEQYF.

In its sample, this clonotype was seen a few times. CDR3 coding DNA: TGTGCCAGTAGTGCCCTCTGGGACAGGCGGTATTCACCCCTCCACTTT. Its translation: CASSALWDRRYSPLHF. V and J are TRBV19 and TRBJ1-6, with 8 bases lining up with TRBD1. The length of the CDR3 is 16 residues. The V gene end was trimmed by 5 bases and the J gene end by 8 bases; junction bases not matched to a gene: 11. Germline CDR1 and CDR2: LNHDA and SQIVND (reference sequence).

This clonotype was picked up one time. The chain employs TRBV29-1 and TRBJ1-3; D is unresolved. From germline, CDR1 is SQVTM and CDR2 ANQGSEA. Deletions cut 7 bases from V and 7 bases from J, with 11 bases between. This CDR3 has 11 residues. The CDR3 sequence: CSAPKGNTIYF. The CDR3 region has the DNA TGCAGCGCCCCCAAAGGGAACACCATATATTTT.

This clonotype appeared a few times. V is TRBV20-1 and J is TRBJ2-7, with D perhaps TRBD2 (6 bases). Germline V gene sequence: CDR1 DFQATT, CDR2 SNEGSKA (reference sequence). CDR3 length equals 15 residues. Trimming took 0 bases from V and 0 from J, leaving 12 bases between them. The CDR3 nucleotides are TGCAGTGCTAGAGATATTGGAGGGAGCTCCTACGAGCAGTACTTC. This encodes CSARDIGGSSYEQYF.

This chain connects TRBV20-1 to TRBJ1-1; a possible D gene is TRBD1 (5 bases). The CDR3 contains 12 residues. Germline CDR1 DFQATT, CDR2 SNEGSKA (reference sequence). The CDR3 loop is CTLLGDSIEAFF. CDR3 sequence (DNA): TGCACTTTACTGGGCGACAGTATTGAAGCTTTCTTT.